Listed below are T cell receptor beta chains from one sample, sequenced in a study of tumor-infiltrating lymphocytes in primary liver carcinoma. Each CDR3 protein gets one entry after TCRdb re-called the multiplex PCR reads with MiXCR. The table includes about 99,000 distinct CDR3 sequences, approximately 71% detected once. Material for sequencing was liver tumor tissue from sampling region 5. All receptors derive from a woman aged 60 to 75 with primary liver carcinoma and hepatitis B virus infection. Each CDR3 is given with its conserved first and last residue. Each record gives: D gene, J gene, V gene, clone size, CDR3 protein, CDR3 DNA. D genes are given only for firm matches. Expanded clones are given a class, and other clones once, few, many or no size at all.

d_call: -; j_call: TRBJ2-3; v_call: TRBV11-2; clone_size: -; cdr3_aa: CGSSPELGADSQYF; cdr3_nt: TGTGGCAGCAGCCCCGAATTGGGGGCAGATTCGCAGTATTTT
d_call: TRBD1; j_call: TRBJ2-3; v_call: TRBV30; clone_size: -; cdr3_aa: CASKGRDRGSDTQYF; cdr3_nt: TGTGCCTCCAAGGGTCGGGACAGGGGCTCAGATACGCAGTATTTT
d_call: -; j_call: TRBJ2-7; v_call: TRBV28; clone_size: -; cdr3_aa: CASSFQIRDTSSYEQYF; cdr3_nt: TGCGCCAGCAGTTTTCAAATCCGGGACACTTCCTCCTACGAGCAGTATTTC
d_call: TRBD2; j_call: TRBJ2-7; v_call: TRBV4-2; clone_size: -; cdr3_aa: CANSQRTSGLSYEQYF; cdr3_nt: TGTGCCAACAGCCAACGGACTAGCGGCCTATCTTACGAGCAGTACTTC
d_call: TRBD2; j_call: TRBJ2-1; v_call: TRBV4-1; clone_size: many; cdr3_aa: CASTSGRAEGHEQFF; cdr3_nt: TGCGCCAGCACCAGCGGGAGGGCCGAAGGCCATGAGCAGTTCTTC
d_call: -; j_call: TRBJ2-7; v_call: TRBV11-2; clone_size: few; cdr3_aa: CVSGGVLYEQYF; cdr3_nt: TGTGTCAGCGGTGGAGTCCTTTACGAGCAATACTTC
d_call: TRBD2; j_call: TRBJ2-3; v_call: TRBV5-1; clone_size: -; cdr3_aa: CASELRAGDTDTQYF; cdr3_nt: TGCGCCAGCGAGCTCAGAGCGGGAGACACAGATACGCAGTATTTT
d_call: -; j_call: TRBJ2-5; v_call: TRBV11-2; clone_size: -; cdr3_aa: CASSPIGKAQYF; cdr3_nt: TGTGCCAGCAGTCCTATCGGGAAGGCCCAGTACTTC
d_call: -; j_call: TRBJ2-1; v_call: TRBV11-2; clone_size: -; cdr3_aa: CVTSPDRMDEQFF; cdr3_nt: TGTGTCACCAGTCCAGACAGGATGGATGAGCAGTTCTTC
d_call: TRBD2; j_call: TRBJ2-1; v_call: TRBV4-2; clone_size: -; cdr3_aa: CVSTGHGLAETQEQFF; cdr3_nt: TGTGTCAGCACGGGACACGGACTAGCGGAAACTCAGGAGCAGTTCTTC
d_call: TRBD2; j_call: TRBJ2-2; v_call: TRBV6-1; clone_size: -; cdr3_aa: CASSVEGLTRGGELFF; cdr3_nt: TGTGCCAGCAGTGTCGAGGGACTAACAAGGGGCGGGGAGCTCTTTTTT
d_call: -; j_call: TRBJ2-7; v_call: TRBV28; clone_size: -; cdr3_aa: CASSISQVGWGGSYEQYF; cdr3_nt: TGTGCCAGCAGTATATCTCAAGTCGGATGGGGTGGAAGTTACGAGCAGTACTTC
d_call: -; j_call: TRBJ2-2; v_call: TRBV5-1; clone_size: -; cdr3_aa: CASSLAWGNTGEPFF; cdr3_nt: TGCGCCAGCAGCTTGGCCTGGGGTAACACCGGGGAGCCGTTTTTT
d_call: TRBD2; j_call: TRBJ2-1; v_call: TRBV6-1; clone_size: -; cdr3_aa: CASTETSGSRNEQFF; cdr3_nt: TGTGCCAGCACTGAAACTAGCGGGAGCCGCAATGAGCAGTTCTTC
d_call: TRBD2; j_call: TRBJ2-4; v_call: TRBV14; clone_size: many; cdr3_aa: CASSRAGTSGSQYF; cdr3_nt: TGTGCCAGCAGCCGAGCGGGGACTAGCGGGAGTCAGTACTTC
d_call: TRBD2; j_call: TRBJ2-3; v_call: TRBV29-1; clone_size: -; cdr3_aa: CSVERVTSGRTDTQYF; cdr3_nt: TGTAGCGTTGAAAGGGTAACTAGCGGTCGCACAGATACGCAGTATTTT
d_call: -; j_call: TRBJ1-2; v_call: TRBV29-1; clone_size: -; cdr3_aa: CSVGGGTKDYGYTF; cdr3_nt: TGCAGCGTTGGGGGGGGGACAAAAGACTATGGCTACACCTTC
d_call: -; j_call: TRBJ2-1; v_call: TRBV24-1; clone_size: -; cdr3_aa: CATRRSAANEQFF; cdr3_nt: TGTGCCACCAGGAGATCAGCGGCCAATGAGCAGTTCTTC
d_call: -; j_call: TRBJ2-5; v_call: TRBV4-1; clone_size: -; cdr3_aa: CTSSQDLGDLETQYF; cdr3_nt: TGCACCAGCAGCCAAGATTTGGGGGATTTGGAGACCCAGTACTTC
d_call: TRBD2; j_call: TRBJ2-1; v_call: TRBV11-2; clone_size: few; cdr3_aa: CASRLAGGPLEQFF; cdr3_nt: TGTGCCAGCAGGTTAGCGGGAGGGCCGCTTGAGCAATTCTTC
d_call: -; j_call: TRBJ2-2; v_call: TRBV29-1; clone_size: -; cdr3_aa: CSAASGLPGELFF; cdr3_nt: TGCAGCGCTGCGTCAGGGCTCCCCGGGGAGCTGTTTTTT
d_call: -; j_call: TRBJ1-1; v_call: TRBV5-1; clone_size: -; cdr3_aa: CANSLWTANTEAFF; cdr3_nt: TGCGCCAACAGCTTATGGACAGCGAACACTGAAGCTTTCTTT
d_call: -; j_call: TRBJ2-1; v_call: TRBV6-4; clone_size: -; cdr3_aa: CASSYSGDSYNEQFF; cdr3_nt: TGTGCCAGCAGTTACTCGGGGGACTCCTACAATGAGCAGTTCTTC
d_call: TRBD2; j_call: TRBJ2-5; v_call: TRBV11-3; clone_size: -; cdr3_aa: CASSQGLAGVKEIQYF; cdr3_nt: TGTGCTAGCAGCCAAGGGCTAGCGGGAGTGAAGGAGATCCAGTACTTC
d_call: -; j_call: TRBJ1-5; v_call: TRBV28; clone_size: many; cdr3_aa: CASASGTGGYQPQHF; cdr3_nt: TGTGCCAGCGCATCCGGAACGGGCGGATACCAGCCCCAGCATTTT
d_call: -; j_call: TRBJ2-5; v_call: TRBV6-6; clone_size: -; cdr3_aa: CASSNPRTNGTGETKYF; cdr3_nt: TGTGCCAGCAGCAACCCACGGACTAACGGGACGGGAGAGACCAAGTACTTC
d_call: TRBD2; j_call: TRBJ2-7; v_call: TRBV11-2; clone_size: -; cdr3_aa: CARSHWGTSGGRSYEQYF; cdr3_nt: TGTGCCAGGAGCCACTGGGGGACTAGCGGGGGGAGGTCCTACGAGCAGTACTTC
d_call: -; j_call: TRBJ1-1; v_call: TRBV29-1; clone_size: many; cdr3_aa: CSVVGGQGNTEAFF; cdr3_nt: TGCAGCGTTGTGGGGGGACAAGGAAACACTGAAGCTTTCTTT
d_call: TRBD1; j_call: TRBJ1-2; v_call: TRBV12-3/TRBV12-4; clone_size: -; cdr3_aa: CTSSHPRTGLGYTF; cdr3_nt: TGTACCAGCAGTCATCCCCGGACAGGGCTCGGCTACACCTTC
d_call: -; j_call: TRBJ2-3; v_call: TRBV2; clone_size: -; cdr3_aa: CASSGQVFTDTQYF; cdr3_nt: TGTGCCAGCAGTGGACAGGTATTCACAGATACGCAGTATTTT
d_call: -; j_call: TRBJ1-1; v_call: TRBV11-3; clone_size: -; cdr3_aa: CTSSLGGLITGTDTEAFF; cdr3_nt: TGTACCAGCAGCCTCGGGGGGCTTATAACGGGAACGGACACTGAAGCTTTCTTT
d_call: TRBD2; j_call: TRBJ2-3; v_call: TRBV11-2; clone_size: -; cdr3_aa: CASELFPAGKADTQYF; cdr3_nt: TGTGCCAGCGAGTTATTCCCAGCGGGAAAGGCAGATACGCAGTATTTT
d_call: -; j_call: TRBJ1-4; v_call: TRBV6-5; clone_size: many; cdr3_aa: CASMRDKSNEKLFF; cdr3_nt: TGTGCCAGCATGCGGGACAAGTCGAATGAAAAACTGTTTTTT
d_call: TRBD2; j_call: TRBJ2-1; v_call: TRBV29-1; clone_size: -; cdr3_aa: CSVHMVSGTSRKSAQFF; cdr3_nt: TGCAGCGTCCACATGGTTAGCGGGACGTCCCGAAAGAGTGCGCAGTTCTTC
d_call: TRBD1; j_call: TRBJ2-7; v_call: TRBV20-1; clone_size: -; cdr3_aa: CSARDFYTGANSYEQYF; cdr3_nt: TGCAGTGCTAGAGATTTTTATACAGGGGCCAACTCCTACGAGCAGTACTTC
d_call: -; j_call: TRBJ1-3; v_call: TRBV12-3/TRBV12-4; clone_size: -; cdr3_aa: CTTIQGTYGNTIYF; cdr3_nt: TGTACCACCATTCAGGGTACCTATGGAAACACCATATATTTT
d_call: -; j_call: TRBJ2-1; v_call: TRBV11-3; clone_size: -; cdr3_aa: CANSPRARSSYNERFF; cdr3_nt: TGTGCCAACAGCCCGAGGGCTCGATCCTCCTACAATGAGCGGTTCTTC
d_call: -; j_call: TRBJ2-7; v_call: TRBV5-1; clone_size: many; cdr3_aa: CASSLAPGKGRTEQYF; cdr3_nt: TGCGCCAGCAGCCTGGCCCCGGGGAAGGGGCGTACCGAGCAGTACTTC
d_call: TRBD2; j_call: TRBJ2-3; v_call: TRBV11-2; clone_size: once; cdr3_aa: CASKLFPAGEAGTQYF; cdr3_nt: TGTGCCAGCAAGTTATTCCCAGCGGGAGAGGCAGGTACGCAGTATTTT
d_call: -; j_call: TRBJ1-6; v_call: TRBV10-2; clone_size: many; cdr3_aa: CASSEGGNNSPLHF; cdr3_nt: TGCGCCAGCAGTGAGGGAGGGAATAATTCACCCCTCCACTTT
d_call: -; j_call: TRBJ1-5; v_call: TRBV7-9; clone_size: -; cdr3_aa: CASSSEGAYQPQHF; cdr3_nt: TGCGCCAGCAGCTCAGAGGGTGCCTATCAGCCCCAGCATTTT
d_call: -; j_call: TRBJ1-6; v_call: TRBV4-2; clone_size: once; cdr3_aa: CASSQDSSSLHF; cdr3_nt: TGTGCCAGCAGCCAAGATTCTTCATCCCTCCACTTC
d_call: TRBD2; j_call: TRBJ2-1; v_call: TRBV28; clone_size: -; cdr3_aa: CASSSRLAGGQMNEQFF; cdr3_nt: TGTGCCAGCAGTTCCAGATTAGCGGGAGGGCAAATGAATGAGCAGTTCTTC
d_call: -; j_call: TRBJ1-1; v_call: TRBV6-5; clone_size: many; cdr3_aa: CASSYALAGNTEAFF; cdr3_nt: TGTGCCAGCAGTTACGCGTTGGCGGGGAACACTGAAGCTTTCTTT
d_call: -; j_call: TRBJ2-4; v_call: TRBV28; clone_size: -; cdr3_aa: CVTSLSLADVAKNIQYF; cdr3_nt: TGTGTCACCAGTCTGTCCCTGGCGGACGTAGCCAAAAACATTCAGTACTTC
d_call: -; j_call: TRBJ2-5; v_call: TRBV5-1; clone_size: -; cdr3_aa: CASGGGMIQETHYF; cdr3_nt: TGCGCCAGCGGTGGGGGTATGATCCAAGAGACCCATTACTTC
d_call: -; j_call: TRBJ1-5; v_call: TRBV6-2/TRBV6-3; clone_size: many; cdr3_aa: CASSYLGGDLQPQHF; cdr3_nt: TGTGCCAGCAGTTACTTAGGGGGGGATCTTCAGCCCCAGCATTTT
d_call: -; j_call: TRBJ1-4; v_call: TRBV29-1; clone_size: -; cdr3_aa: CSVKDRHNHPNEKLFF; cdr3_nt: TGCAGCGTTAAAGATCGGCACAATCATCCCAATGAAAAACTGTTCTTT
d_call: -; j_call: TRBJ1-3; v_call: TRBV5-1; clone_size: -; cdr3_aa: CASSLDWSSGNTIYF; cdr3_nt: TGCGCCAGCAGCTTGGATTGGAGCTCTGGAAACACCATATATTTT
d_call: -; j_call: TRBJ2-1; v_call: TRBV28; clone_size: -; cdr3_aa: CASRRGGALNEPFF; cdr3_nt: TGTGCCAGCAGGCGCGGCGGAGCCCTCAATGAGCCGTTCTTC
d_call: TRBD2; j_call: TRBJ2-1; v_call: TRBV7-3; clone_size: -; cdr3_aa: CASSLRASGTRGSEQFF; cdr3_nt: TGTGCCAGCAGCCTAAGGGCTAGCGGGACCCGGGGGAGTGAGCAGTTCTTC
d_call: -; j_call: TRBJ2-1; v_call: TRBV11-3; clone_size: -; cdr3_aa: CACSSQSSYNKQFF; cdr3_nt: TGTGCCTGCAGCTCCCAGAGCTCCTACAATAAGCAGTTCTTC
d_call: -; j_call: TRBJ1-1; v_call: TRBV11-2; clone_size: -; cdr3_aa: CASSSLAETEALF; cdr3_nt: TGTGCCAGCAGCTCATTGGCCGAAACTGAAGCTCTCTTT
d_call: -; j_call: TRBJ2-3; v_call: TRBV11-2; clone_size: -; cdr3_aa: CASRPSATSTDTEYF; cdr3_nt: TGTGCCAGCAGGCCCTCTGCGACTAGTACGGATACGGAGTATTTT
d_call: TRBD2; j_call: TRBJ2-1; v_call: TRBV28; clone_size: few; cdr3_aa: CASGPPTSGWDNEQFF; cdr3_nt: TGTGCCAGCGGTCCCCCAACTAGCGGGTGGGACAATGAGCAGTTCTTC
d_call: -; j_call: TRBJ2-2; v_call: TRBV29-1; clone_size: -; cdr3_aa: CSVGGTDNTWELFF; cdr3_nt: TGCAGCGTTGGGGGGACCGATAACACCTGGGAGCTGTTTTTT
d_call: -; j_call: TRBJ2-2; v_call: TRBV11-2; clone_size: -; cdr3_aa: CAKSLEWVGGELLF; cdr3_nt: TGTGCCAAGAGCTTAGAGTGGGTTGGCGGGGAGCTGCTTTTT
d_call: TRBD2; j_call: TRBJ2-7; v_call: TRBV4-2; clone_size: many; cdr3_aa: CASSHETSGRYEQYF; cdr3_nt: TGTGCCAGCAGCCACGAGACTAGCGGGAGATACGAGCAGTACTTC
d_call: -; j_call: TRBJ1-2; v_call: TRBV11-2; clone_size: medium-sized; cdr3_aa: CASSLEPTNYGYTF; cdr3_nt: TGTGCCAGCAGCTTAGAGCCTACTAACTATGGCTACACCTTC